A selection of T cell receptor beta chains follows, all from one sample in a study of T cells in Graves' hyperthyroidism and ophthalmopathy. From the multiplex PCR reads, TCRdb called clonotypes with MiXCR, one entry per CDR3 protein. Among under 500,000 distinct CDR3 sequences listed, more than 13% were seen once. Specimen: blood. These TCRs come from a man aged 45-60 years with Graves' ophthalmopathy. Each CDR3 is given with its conserved first and last residue. D genes are given only for firm matches. Expanded clones get a size class; other rows say once, few or many, or leave the size out.

TRBJ1-5,many,NA,TRBV20-1,CSAIPGQKRGYSNQPQHF,TGCAGTGCGATCCCGGGACAAAAAAGGGGATATAGCAATCAGCCCCAGCATTTT
TRBJ2-3,many,TRBD1,TRBV12-3/TRBV12-4,CASSLQDRGTDTQYF,TGTGCCAGCAGTTTGCAGGACAGGGGGACAGATACGCAGTATTTT
TRBJ1-1,many,TRBD1,TRBV28,CASSPPGQQNTEAFF,TGTGCCAGCAGTCCCCCGGGACAGCAAAACACTGAAGCTTTCTTT
TRBJ2-3,NA,NA,TRBV15,CATSRDFGGDTQYF,TGTGCCACCAGCAGAGACTTCGGGGGAGATACGCAGTATTTT
TRBJ1-2,NA,NA,TRBV6-2/TRBV6-3,CASTGAYGYTF,TGTGCCAGTACCGGGGCGTATGGCTACACCTTC
TRBJ2-7,NA,NA,TRBV2,CASNDWSLGEQYF,TGTGCCAGCAATGACTGGTCGCTCGGCGAGCAGTACTTC
TRBJ2-7,NA,NA,TRBV11-2,CASSWEGGSSYEQYF,TGTGCCAGCAGCTGGGAGGGGGGAAGCTCCTACGAGCAGTACTTC
TRBJ1-2,many,TRBD1,TRBV12-3/TRBV12-4,CASSQGAVYGYTF,TGTGCCAGCAGTCAGGGGGCTGTCTATGGCTACACCTTC
TRBJ2-5,many,TRBD2,TRBV7-8,CASSGPRLAGAETQYF,TGTGCCAGCAGCGGACCAAGACTAGCGGGAGCCGAGACCCAGTACTTC
TRBJ2-6,few,NA,TRBV30,CAWSVGGAGANVLTF,TGTGCCTGGAGTGTGGGGGGAGCAGGGGCCAACGTCCTGACTTTC
TRBJ2-7,many,TRBD1,TRBV7-3,CASSAPGTGVYEQYF,TGTGCCAGCAGCGCACCCGGGACAGGGGTCTACGAGCAGTACTTC
TRBJ2-7,few,NA,TRBV7-9,CASSLVQSTSYEQYF,TGTGCCAGCAGCTTAGTCCAGTCGACGAGTTACGAGCAGTACTTC
TRBJ2-3,many,TRBD2,TRBV2,CASGLAGLGPDTQYF,TGTGCCAGCGGACTAGCGGGGTTGGGGCCAGATACGCAGTATTTT
TRBJ2-6,NA,NA,TRBV11-1,CASSLDSGANVLTF,TGTGCCAGCAGCTTAGACTCTGGGGCCAACGTCCTGACTTTC
TRBJ2-1,many,TRBD2,TRBV5-1,CASSRNSGIYNEQFF,TGCGCCAGCAGCCGTAATAGCGGGATCTACAATGAGCAGTTCTTC
TRBJ2-7,NA,TRBD2,TRBV20-1,CSARDPLRTSGRGSYEQYF,TGCAGTGCTAGAGATCCCCTCCGGACTAGCGGGAGGGGCTCCTACGAGCAGTACTTC
TRBJ2-5,NA,NA,TRBV19,CASSLSRGYETQYF,TGTGCCAGTAGTCTCTCCCGGGGCTACGAGACCCAGTACTTC
TRBJ2-7,many,TRBD2,TRBV27,CASSLSGRAHEQYF,TGTGCCAGCAGTTTAAGCGGGAGGGCCCACGAGCAGTACTTC
TRBJ1-2,few,TRBD1,TRBV19,CASNPTGPYGYTF,TGTGCCAGTAACCCGACAGGGCCCTATGGCTACACCTTC